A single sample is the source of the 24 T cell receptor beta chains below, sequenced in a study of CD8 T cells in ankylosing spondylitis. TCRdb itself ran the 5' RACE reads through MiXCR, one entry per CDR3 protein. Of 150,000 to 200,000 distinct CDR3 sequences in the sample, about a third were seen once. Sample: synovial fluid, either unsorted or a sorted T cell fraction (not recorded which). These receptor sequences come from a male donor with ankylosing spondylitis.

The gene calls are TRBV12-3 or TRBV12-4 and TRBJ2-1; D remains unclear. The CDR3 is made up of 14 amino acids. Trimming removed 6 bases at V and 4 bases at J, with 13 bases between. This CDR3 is CASSRTEPYNEQFF. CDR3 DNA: TGTGCCAGCAGCCGGACGGAGCCTTACAATGAGCAGTTCTTC.

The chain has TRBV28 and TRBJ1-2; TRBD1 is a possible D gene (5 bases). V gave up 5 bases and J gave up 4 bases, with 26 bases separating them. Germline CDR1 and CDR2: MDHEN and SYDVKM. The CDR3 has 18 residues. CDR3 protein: CASSHSFRRTTDIYGYTF. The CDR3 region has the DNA TGTGCCAGCAGTCATTCCTTCCGCCGAACGACAGACATCTATGGCTACACCTTC.

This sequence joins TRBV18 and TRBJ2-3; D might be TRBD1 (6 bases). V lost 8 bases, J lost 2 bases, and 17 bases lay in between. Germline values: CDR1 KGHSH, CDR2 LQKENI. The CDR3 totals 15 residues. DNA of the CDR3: TGTGCCAGCCGCGCGGCGGACAGACCCACAGATACGCAGTATTTT. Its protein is CASRAADRPTDTQYF.

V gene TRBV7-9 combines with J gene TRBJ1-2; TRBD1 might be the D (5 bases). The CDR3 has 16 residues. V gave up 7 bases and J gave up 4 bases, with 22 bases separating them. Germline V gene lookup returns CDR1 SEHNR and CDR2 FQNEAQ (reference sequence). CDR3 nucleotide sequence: TGTGCCAGCAACTCCCTAAGTGGGGGGGGTAGCTATGGCTACACCTTC. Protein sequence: CASNSLSGGGSYGYTF.

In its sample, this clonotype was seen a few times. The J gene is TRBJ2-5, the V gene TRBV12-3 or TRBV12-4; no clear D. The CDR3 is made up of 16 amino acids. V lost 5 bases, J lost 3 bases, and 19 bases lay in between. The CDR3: CASSPTPYGLKETQYF. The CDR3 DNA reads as TGTGCCAGCAGTCCGACCCCCTACGGGCTCAAAGAGACCCAGTACTTC.

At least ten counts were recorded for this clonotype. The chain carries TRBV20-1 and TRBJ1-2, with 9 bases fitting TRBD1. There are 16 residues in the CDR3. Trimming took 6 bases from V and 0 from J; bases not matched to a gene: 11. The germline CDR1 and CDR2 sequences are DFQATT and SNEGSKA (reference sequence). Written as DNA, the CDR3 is TGCAGTGCGGAGCCCGGGACAGGGCCAACTAACTATGGCTACACCTTC. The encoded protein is CSAEPGTGPTNYGYTF.

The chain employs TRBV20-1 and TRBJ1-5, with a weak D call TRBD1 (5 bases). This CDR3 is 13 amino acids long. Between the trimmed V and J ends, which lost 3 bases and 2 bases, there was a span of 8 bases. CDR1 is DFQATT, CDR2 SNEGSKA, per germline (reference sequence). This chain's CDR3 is CSASLGGNQPQHF. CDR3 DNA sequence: TGCAGTGCTAGTTTGGGGGGCAATCAGCCCCAGCATTTT.

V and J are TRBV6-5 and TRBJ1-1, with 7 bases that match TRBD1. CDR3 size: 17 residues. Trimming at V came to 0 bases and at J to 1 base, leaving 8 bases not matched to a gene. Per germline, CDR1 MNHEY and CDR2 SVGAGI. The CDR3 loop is CASSYSGLAGGNTEAFF. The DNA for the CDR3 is TGTGCCAGCAGTTACTCAGGTTTGGCAGGGGGGAACACTGAAGCTTTCTTT.

As DNA, the CDR3 is TGTGCCAGCAGCTCGGGACAGGGAACAACCGGGGAGCTGTTTTTT. Protein product: CASSSGQGTTGELFF. The chain carries TRBV7-2 and TRBJ2-2, with 9 bases lining up with TRBD1. Per germline, CDR1 SGHTA and CDR2 FQGNSA. This CDR3 region has 15 residues. V was pared by 4 bases and J by 5 bases, with 5 bases of the junction left unmatched. The whole variable domain, filled in from reference TRBV7-2 and TRBJ2-2, reads GAGVSQSPSNKVTEKGKDVELRCDPISGHTALYWYRQSLGQGLEFLIYFQGNSAPDKSGLPSDRFSAERTGGSVSTLTIQRTQQEDSAVYLCASSSGQGTTGELFFGEGSRLTVL.

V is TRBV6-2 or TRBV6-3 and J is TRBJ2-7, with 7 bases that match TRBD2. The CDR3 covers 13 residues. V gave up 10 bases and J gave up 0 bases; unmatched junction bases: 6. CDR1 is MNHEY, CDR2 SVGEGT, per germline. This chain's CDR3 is CATLADHSYEQYF. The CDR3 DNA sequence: TGTGCCACCCTAGCGGACCACTCCTACGAGCAGTACTTC.

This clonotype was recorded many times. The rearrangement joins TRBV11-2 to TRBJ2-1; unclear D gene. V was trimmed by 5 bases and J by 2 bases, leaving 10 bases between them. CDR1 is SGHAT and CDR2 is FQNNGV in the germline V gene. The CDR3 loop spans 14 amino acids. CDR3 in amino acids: CASSPAGPYNEQFF. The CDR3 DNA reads TGTGCCAGCAGCCCGGCAGGCCCCTACAATGAGCAGTTCTTC.

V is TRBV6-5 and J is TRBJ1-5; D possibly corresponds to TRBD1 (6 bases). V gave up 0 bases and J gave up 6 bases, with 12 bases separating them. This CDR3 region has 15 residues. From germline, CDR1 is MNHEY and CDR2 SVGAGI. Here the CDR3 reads CASSYSAGDGQPQHF. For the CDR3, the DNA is TGTGCCAGCAGTTACTCGGCAGGGGACGGTCAGCCCCAGCATTTT.

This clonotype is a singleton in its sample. The CDR3 sequence: CASSPLGTSGGRTDTQYF. CDR3 sequence (DNA): TGCGCCAGCAGCCCCTTAGGGACTAGCGGGGGGAGAACAGATACGCAGTATTTT. V is TRBV5-1 and J is TRBJ2-3; 15 bases are a match to TRBD2. The V gene end was trimmed by 4 bases and the J gene end by 3 bases; junction bases not matched to a gene: 9. Germline CDR1 and CDR2: SGHRS and YFSETQ. The length of the CDR3 is 18 residues.

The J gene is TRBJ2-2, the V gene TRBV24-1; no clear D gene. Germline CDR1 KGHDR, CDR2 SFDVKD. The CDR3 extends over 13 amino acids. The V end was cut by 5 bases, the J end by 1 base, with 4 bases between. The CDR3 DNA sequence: TGTGCCACCAGTGGAGGGAACACCGGGGAGCTGTTTTTT. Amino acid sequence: CATSGGNTGELFF.

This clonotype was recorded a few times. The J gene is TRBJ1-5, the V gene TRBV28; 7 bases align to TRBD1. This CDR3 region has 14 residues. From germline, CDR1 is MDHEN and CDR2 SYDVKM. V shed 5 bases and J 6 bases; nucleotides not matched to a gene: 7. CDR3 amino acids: CASSDRVYGQPQHF. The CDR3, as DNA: TGTGCCAGCAGTGACAGGGTATACGGTCAGCCCCAGCATTTT.

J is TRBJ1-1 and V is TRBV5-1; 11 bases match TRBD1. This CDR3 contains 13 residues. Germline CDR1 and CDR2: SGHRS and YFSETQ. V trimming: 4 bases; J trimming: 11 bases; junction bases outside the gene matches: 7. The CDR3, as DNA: TGCGCCAGCAGCACGGACAGGGGGCGGGCGGCTTTCTTT. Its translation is CASSTDRGRAAFF.

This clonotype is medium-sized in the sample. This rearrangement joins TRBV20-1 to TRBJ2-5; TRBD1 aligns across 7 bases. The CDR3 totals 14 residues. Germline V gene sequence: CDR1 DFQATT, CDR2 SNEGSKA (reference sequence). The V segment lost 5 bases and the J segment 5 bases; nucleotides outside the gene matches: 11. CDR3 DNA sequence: TGCAGTGCTCATAAGACAGGGAAGTTGGAGACCCAGTACTTC. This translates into CSAHKTGKLETQYF.

This CDR3 is CASSVGIGNEKLFF. The CDR3 nucleotides are TGTGCCAGCAGCGTAGGTATCGGAAACGAAAAACTGTTTTTT. This chain uses TRBV9 with TRBJ1-4; D is undetermined. Trimming took off 0 bases at V and 8 bases at J, with 11 bases between the two ends. The CDR3 totals 14 residues. Per the germline V gene, CDR1 is SGDLS and CDR2 is YYNGEE.

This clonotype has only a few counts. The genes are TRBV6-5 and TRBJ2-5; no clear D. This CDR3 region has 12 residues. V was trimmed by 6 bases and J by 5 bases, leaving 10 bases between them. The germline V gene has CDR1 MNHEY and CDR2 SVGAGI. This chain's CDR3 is CASRGNSETQYF. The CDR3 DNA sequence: TGTGCCAGCAGAGGGAACTCGGAGACCCAGTACTTC.

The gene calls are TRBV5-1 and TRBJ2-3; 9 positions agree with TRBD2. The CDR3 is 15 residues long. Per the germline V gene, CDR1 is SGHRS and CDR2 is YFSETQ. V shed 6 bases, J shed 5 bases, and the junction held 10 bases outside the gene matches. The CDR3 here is CASTHSGSSGDTQYF. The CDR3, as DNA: TGCGCCAGCACACATAGCGGGAGCTCTGGAGATACGCAGTATTTT.

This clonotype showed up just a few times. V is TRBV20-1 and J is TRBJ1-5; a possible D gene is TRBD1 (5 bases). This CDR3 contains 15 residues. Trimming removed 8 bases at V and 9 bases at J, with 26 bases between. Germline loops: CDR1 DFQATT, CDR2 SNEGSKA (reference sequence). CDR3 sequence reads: CSTLLGGGESRPQHF. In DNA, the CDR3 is TGCAGTACCCTACTCGGGGGAGGTGAATCAAGGCCCCAGCATTTT.

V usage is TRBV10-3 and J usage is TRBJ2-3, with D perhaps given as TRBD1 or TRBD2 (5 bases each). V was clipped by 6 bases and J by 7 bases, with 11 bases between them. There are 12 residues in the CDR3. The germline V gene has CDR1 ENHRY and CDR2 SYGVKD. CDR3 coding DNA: TGTGCCATCAGGCCTGAGGGGAATACGCAGTATTTT. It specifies CAIRPEGNTQYF.

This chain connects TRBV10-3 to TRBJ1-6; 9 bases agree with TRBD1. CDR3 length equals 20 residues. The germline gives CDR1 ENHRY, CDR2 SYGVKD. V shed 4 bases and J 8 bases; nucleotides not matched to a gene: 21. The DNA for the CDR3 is TGTGCCATCAGTGTCCCCCGGGACAGGGATCCCCTGGTGTTGGATTCACCCCTCCACTTT. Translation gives CAISVPRDRDPLVLDSPLHF.

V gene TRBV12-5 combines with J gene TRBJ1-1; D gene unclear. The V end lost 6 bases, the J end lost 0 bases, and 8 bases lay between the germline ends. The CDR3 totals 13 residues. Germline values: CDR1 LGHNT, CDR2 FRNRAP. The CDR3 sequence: CASGVSVNTEAFF. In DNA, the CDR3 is TGTGCTAGTGGAGTCTCGGTGAACACTGAAGCTTTCTTT.